The clone carrying this TCR beta chain appeared a single time. This entry is derived from a study of blood T cell repertoires in COVID-19. Across the whole study: From T cells, B-cell-depleted T cells, or PBMCs came the material, which was cDNA or gDNA.

The CDR3 extends over 13 amino acids. V gave up 3 bases and J gave up 2 bases, with 10 bases separating them. The germline V gene has CDR1 DFQATT and CDR2 SNEGSKA (reference sequence). Profiling relied on immunoSEQ multiplex PCR, and the TCRdb table lists in-frame clones only, not all of them. The sample holds about 100,000 clones, 88% seen once. The chain couples TRBV20-1 to TRBJ2-5; D may be TRBD2 (5 bases). The sequencing sample was made of peripheral blood. This TCR derives from a woman in her fifties or sixties with acute or convalescent COVID-19. CDR3 DNA: TGCAGTGCTAGTCGTCGGGGTCAAGAGACCCAGTACTTC. It encodes CSASRRGQETQYF.